The T cell receptor (beta chain) under discussion was sequenced for a study of blood T cells in healthy people across ages. Study observations and caveats: The diversity estimates, figures obtained from one million T cells, were considered underestimates.

Together with a sample-barcoded 5' primer, a J-beta primer mix was included in a second PCR lasting roughly 6 to 12 cycles. TCRdb called the 5' RACE reads again in MiXCR, with one record for every CDR3 protein. The top ten clones hold approximately 17% of a sample with over a million distinct CDR3 sequences, 35% to 55% of them seen once. Details on this clonotype: Its antigen is as yet unknown.

The CDR3 contains 11 residues. The chain combines TRBV21-1 with TRBJ2-4; the D call in the table, TRBD1, was not verified against the DNA. TRBV21-1 is annotated as a pseudogene. The TCR was taken from a woman aged 55-75 years in good health. Source material: blood. The DNA of the CDR3 is TGTGCCAGCAGCAAATCCCCTGGGCAGTACTTC. It is translated as CASSKSPGQYF.